The 6 T cell receptor beta chains in this list originate from one sample, sequenced in a study of shared clonotypes between healthy human individuals. Naive CD8 cells comprised CD45RO-negative, CCR7-positively selected cells, excluding terminally differentiated effector memory CD45RA+ cells. Produced via immunoSEQ multiplex PCR; TCRdb's table is partial and in-frame only. The repertoire has hundreds of thousands of clones, roughly 95% of them found once; the top ten carry about 0.11%. Sequenced material: naive CD8+ T cells sorted from blood. Receptors originate from a woman under 40 in good health.

The chain links TRBV4-1 to TRBJ1-5; D perhaps matches TRBD1 (5 bases). The CDR3 has 14 residues. Germline V gives CDR1 MGHRA, CDR2 YSYEKL. Trimming removed 1 base at V and 7 bases at J, with 11 bases between. Here the CDR3 reads CASSQGAGKQPQHF. In nucleotides, the CDR3 is TGCGCCAGCAGCCAAGGGGCAGGGAAACAGCCCCAGCATTTT.

The chain joins TRBV7-9 to TRBJ1-2; D remains ambiguous. From germline, CDR1 is SEHNR and CDR2 FQNEAQ (reference sequence). There are 13 residues in the CDR3. Trimming removed 5 bases from V and 1 base from J, with 8 bases in between. CDR3: CASSDTLNYGYTF. The CDR3 nucleotides are TGTGCCAGCAGCGACACACTTAACTATGGCTACACCTTC.

This sequence joins TRBV6-6 and TRBJ1-5; the D is unclear. Trimming took off 6 bases at V and 0 bases at J, with 12 bases between the two ends. Germline CDR1 reads MNHNY; CDR2 reads SVGAGI (reference sequence). This CDR3 contains 15 residues. The CDR3 loop reads CASSFAGVSNQPQHF. CDR3 DNA sequence: TGTGCCAGCAGCTTTGCGGGTGTTAGCAATCAGCCCCAGCATTTT.

CDR3: CASSLEGVETEAFF. The CDR3 DNA sequence: TGTGCCAGCAGTTTAGAGGGGGTGGAGACTGAAGCTTTCTTT. V usage is TRBV27 and J usage is TRBJ1-1; D perhaps matches TRBD1 (6 bases). This CDR3 comprises 14 residues. CDR1 and CDR2 (germline): MNHEY, SMNVEV (reference sequence). Deletions cut 2 bases from V and 5 bases from J, with 12 bases between.

This chain uses TRBV9 with TRBJ2-4, with D unclear. The germline gives CDR1 SGDLS, CDR2 YYNGEE. The CDR3 is made up of 16 amino acids. The V and J ends lost 0 bases and 2 bases respectively, with 12 bases between them. The CDR3 bases are TGTGCCAGCAGCGTAGGGGTCCTTATGACCAAAAACATTCAGTACTTC. It encodes CASSVGVLMTKNIQYF. Based on the CDR3 plus reference TRBV9 and TRBJ2-4, the full variable domain is DSGVTQTPKHLITATGQRVTLRCSPRSGDLSVYWYQQSLDQGLQFLIQYYNGEERAKGNILERFSAQQFPDLHSELNLSSLELGDSALYFCASSVGVLMTKNIQYFGAGTRLSVL.

The J gene is TRBJ2-7, the V gene TRBV11-2, with 11 bases that match TRBD2. Unmatched junction bases numbered 4, after V lost 3 bases and J lost 6 bases. Per the germline V gene, CDR1 is SGHAT and CDR2 is FQNNGV. This CDR3 comprises 14 residues. DNA of the CDR3: TGTGCCAGCAGCTTCACGGGACTAGCGGTCGAGCAGTACTTC. Amino acid sequence: CASSFTGLAVEQYF.